The 21 T cell receptor beta chains below all came from one sample that was sequenced in a study of shared T cell receptors in the human thymus. Assay used: immunoSEQ multiplex PCR; TCRdb lists only in-frame clones, some missing. This table has more than 550,000 clones, around 85% appearing once. These records were also assigned to another study, of human thymus T cells.

The specimen was thymocytes. The origin of the receptors is a girl under three years old with a congenital heart defect.

This chain connects TRBV9 to TRBJ1-6; TRBD1 matches at 8 bases. The CDR3 runs 14 residues. Germline V gene sequence: CDR1 SGDLS, CDR2 YYNGEE. Trimming at V came to 4 bases and at J to 7 bases, leaving 4 bases not matched to a gene. CDR3 coding DNA: TGTGCCAGCAGCCCTAGACAGGGGAATTCACCCCTCCACTTT. This gives the protein CASSPRQGNSPLHF.

The chain uses TRBV5-6 and TRBJ1-1, with 7 bases aligning to TRBD1. This CDR3 is 14 amino acids long. From germline, CDR1 is SGHDT and CDR2 YYEEEE. Trimming took 4 bases from V and 6 from J; bases not matched to a gene: 9. CDR3: CASSPLTGSAEAFF. CDR3 nucleotide sequence: TGTGCCAGCAGCCCACTGACAGGGAGTGCTGAAGCTTTCTTT.

The chain links TRBV4-1 to TRBJ1-1; 11 nucleotides match TRBD1. CDR3 length equals 17 residues. Germline lookup yields CDR1 MGHRA and CDR2 YSYEKL. V lost 0 bases to trimming and J lost 3 bases; unmatched junction nucleotides: 6. The CDR3 sequence is CASSQDAGQGADTEAFF. DNA of the CDR3: TGCGCCAGCAGCCAAGATGCCGGACAGGGGGCGGACACTGAAGCTTTCTTT.

This chain connects TRBV6-5 to TRBJ1-2, with 8 bases fitting TRBD1. The V gene end was trimmed by 0 bases and the J gene end by 3 bases; junction bases not matched to a gene: 6. Germline V gene sequence: CDR1 MNHEY, CDR2 SVGAGI. The length of the CDR3 is 16 residues. The CDR3 DNA is TGTGCCAGCAGTTACTCCCACAGGGGGGCTGACTATGGCTACACCTTC. It is translated as CASSYSHRGADYGYTF.

This clone was seen a single time. Written as DNA, the CDR3 is TGTGCTAGTGCCGGCAGGGGGGAATACAATGAGCAGTTCTTC. It encodes CASAGRGEYNEQFF. The V and J genes are TRBV12-5 and TRBJ2-1; tentatively, D is TRBD1 (7 bases). Per the germline V gene, CDR1 is LGHNT and CDR2 is FRNRAP. The CDR3 is made up of 14 amino acids. Trimming pared 7 bases from V and 4 bases from J, leaving 14 bases between.

In this sample, this clone turned up a few times. CDR3 DNA sequence: TGTGCCACCAGCAGGGGGGCAGGTACAACAGGATCGGACAATGAGCAGTTCTTC. It is translated as CATSRGAGTTGSDNEQFF. The V and J genes are TRBV15 and TRBJ2-1; D possibly corresponds to TRBD1 (6 bases). V was shortened by 3 bases and J by 5 bases, with 23 bases between the two germline ends. Germline-derived CDR1 and CDR2 are LNHNV and YYDKDF (reference sequence). The CDR3 has 18 amino acids.

The chain is built from TRBV28 and TRBJ1-2; 7 bases are a match to TRBD1. The CDR3 is 17 residues long. CDR1 MDHEN and CDR2 SYDVKM come from the germline V gene. The junction had 14 bases not matched to a gene; V was cut back by 5 bases and J by 2 bases. This CDR3 reads CASSPGPSGGSNYGYTF. CDR3 in DNA: TGTGCCAGCAGTCCCGGCCCTTCAGGGGGATCAAACTATGGCTACACCTTC.

The chain joins TRBV6-1 to TRBJ1-4, with D unresolved. This CDR3 spans 16 amino acids. V was cut by 4 bases and J by 7 bases, with 19 bases left in between. Germline V gene lookup returns CDR1 MNHNS and CDR2 SASEGT. In DNA, the CDR3 is TGTGCCAGCAGTGTTGCAGGCCTGATTATTTCTGAAAAACTGTTTTTT. It is translated as CASSVAGLIISEKLFF.

The chain has TRBV27 and TRBJ1-6, with 7 bases matching TRBD1. J gave up 4 bases and V 8 bases, and 8 bases lay outside the gene matches. CDR1 is MNHEY, CDR2 SMNVEV, per germline (reference sequence). The CDR3 extends over 15 amino acids. The CDR3: CASRGQLTYNSPLHF. In DNA form, the CDR3 reads TGTGCCAGCCGGGGACAGCTGACTTATAATTCACCCCTCCACTTT.

V gene TRBV10-3 combines with J gene TRBJ1-2; D ambiguous. Germline CDR1 is ENHRY and CDR2 is SYGVKD. With 0 bases removed from V and 1 base from J, the gap between germline ends came to 15 bases. The CDR3 runs 17 residues. The CDR3 DNA sequence: TGTGCCATCAGTGAGTCGTGGGTGAGGAATATTAACTATGGCTACACCTTC. This codes for CAISESWVRNINYGYTF.

The chain employs TRBV6-5 and TRBJ2-7; the match to TRBD2 covers 10 bases. The CDR3 totals 15 residues. Germline V gene lookup returns CDR1 MNHEY and CDR2 SVGAGI. V trimming: 8 bases; J trimming: 2 bases; junction bases outside the gene matches: 9. CDR3 in DNA: TGTGCCAGCCGGCTAGCGGGGGCCGCCGCCTACGAGCAGTACTTC. This sequence encodes CASRLAGAAAYEQYF.

The CDR3 DNA follows: TGTGCCAGCAGCTTAGGACCCGGGGTTGGCTACACCTTC. It codes for CASSLGPGVGYTF. The chain uses TRBV7-9 and TRBJ1-2; no definite D call. The CDR3 runs 13 residues. Per the germline V gene, CDR1 is SEHNR and CDR2 is FQNEAQ (reference sequence). V dropped 1 base and J dropped 7 bases, with 10 bases sitting between them.

The V and J genes are TRBV6-1 and TRBJ1-2; 12 nucleotides match TRBD1. Germline V gene sequence: CDR1 MNHNS, CDR2 SASEGT. V dropped 1 base and J dropped 4; count of bases not matched to a gene: 13. The CDR3 sequence is 19 residues long. CDR3 protein: CASSEEIRDRGPPGYGYTF. The DNA for the CDR3 is TGTGCCAGCAGTGAAGAAATAAGGGACAGGGGGCCGCCTGGCTATGGCTACACCTTC.

This rearrangement joins TRBV18 to TRBJ1-5; D not certain. Germline loops: CDR1 KGHSH, CDR2 LQKENI. The germline V and J ends were trimmed by 6 bases and 0 bases, with 12 bases remaining between them. The CDR3 sequence is 15 residues long. Here the CDR3 reads CASSRESYSNQPQHF. CDR3 DNA: TGTGCCAGCTCCCGGGAAAGCTATAGCAATCAGCCCCAGCATTTT.

The table lists this clone with a few counts. The rearrangement joins TRBV9 to TRBJ1-4; no clear D. Germline V gene lookup returns CDR1 SGDLS and CDR2 YYNGEE. The CDR3 spans 9 residues. V was clipped by 7 bases and J by 7 bases, with 2 bases between them. CDR3 amino acids: CASLEKLFF. Written as DNA, the CDR3 is TGTGCCAGCCTTGAAAAACTGTTTTTT.

This clone was detected only a few times. J is TRBJ2-2 and V is TRBV5-1; 8 bases agree with TRBD1. The trim removed 6 bases at V and 2 bases at J, leaving 9 bases unmatched. This CDR3 has 16 residues. The germline V gene encodes CDR1 SGHRS and CDR2 YFSETQ. The CDR3 region is CASNGAGGINTGELFF. DNA for the CDR3: TGCGCCAGCAATGGGGCAGGGGGCATTAACACCGGGGAGCTGTTTTTT.

The V and J genes are TRBV13 and TRBJ2-3; D call uncertain. Trimming cost V 5 bases and J 5 bases, with 14 bases left between them. Germline V gene sequence: CDR1 PRHDT, CDR2 FYEKMQ (reference sequence). This CDR3 is 14 amino acids long. The chain's CDR3 is CASSHINRRDTQYF. The CDR3 DNA reads as TGTGCCAGCAGCCACATAAACCGAAGAGATACGCAGTATTTT.

The chain carries TRBV6-5 and TRBJ1-2; a possible D gene is TRBD1 (6 bases). CDR3 length equals 14 residues. Trimming cost V 2 bases and J 4 bases, with 11 bases left between them. Per germline, CDR1 MNHEY and CDR2 SVGAGI. The CDR3 DNA reads as TGTGCCAGCAGTTACCTCACAGGGTTCTATGGCTACACCTTC. It specifies CASSYLTGFYGYTF.

The chain uses TRBV4-3 and TRBJ1-4; D is possibly TRBD1 (6 bases). The V end was cut by 4 bases, the J end by 3 bases, with 21 bases between. Germline V gives CDR1 LGHNA, CDR2 YSLEER. CDR3 length: 18 amino acids. In DNA, the CDR3 is TGCGCCAGCAGCCCGTTGGACAGACGGACCCGGTCTAATGAAAAACTGTTTTTT. This codes for CASSPLDRRTRSNEKLFF.

This clone was detected only a few times. The chain employs TRBV6-6 and TRBJ1-3; D is undetermined. The germline V gene encodes CDR1 MNHNY and CDR2 SVGAGI (reference sequence). Trimming shortened V by 5 bases and J by 9 bases, and 17 bases separated the two germline ends. The CDR3 covers 14 residues. CDR3 sequence (DNA): TGTGCCAGCAGTATCCTCCAGACCCGGGGCACCATATATTTT. Amino acid sequence: CASSILQTRGTIYF.

The rearrangement uses TRBV27 and TRBJ2-2; D gene ambiguous. V gave up 6 bases and J gave up 7 bases, with 24 bases separating them. Germline V gene lookup returns CDR1 MNHEY and CDR2 SMNVEV (reference sequence). This CDR3 comprises 17 residues. The CDR3 nucleotides are TGTGCCAGCAGCTTTACCACCGTAGAGTCTGTTAGCGGGGAGCTGTTTTTT. It yields the protein CASSFTTVESVSGELFF.